A selection of T cell receptor beta chains follows, all from one sample in a study of blood T cell repertoires in COVID-19. Here immunoSEQ multiplex PCR was the method, and the copy in TCRdb shows in-frame clones only, minus some. The sample has about 77,000 clones, 90% seen once; the top ten hold 15% to 20%. Sequenced material: peripheral blood. The receptor source for this set is a woman aged 80 or older with active or convalescent COVID-19. The conserved cysteine and the conserved F or W are not part of the CDR3 here. Not all rows give a size; the values are once, few, many and, for expanded clones, a class.

>-|TRBV19|TRBJ1-1
ASSIGTDRYTEAF
>-|TRBV19|TRBJ2-5
ASSVQGTETQY
>-|TRBV18|TRBJ1-6
ASSPWDSSYNSPLH
>-|TRBV6-6|TRBJ2-3
ASSQGLREGTQY
>-|TRBV19|TRBJ1-1
ASSDGTVGTEAF
>-|TRBV13|TRBJ2-5
ASSPGLEGETQY
>-|TRBV6-4|TRBJ2-3
ASSEALTGAQY
>-|TRBV18|TRBJ1-4
ASSLQTHPPTNEKLF
>-|TRBV28|TRBJ1-1
ASSLWQGSWTEAF
>-|TRBV7-2|TRBJ1-2
ASSPRGTGFWGYT
>-|TRBV30|TRBJ1-4
AWAGIEYGKLF
>-|TRBV7-9|TRBJ1-1
AGWEATEAF
>-|TRBV9|TRBJ2-1
ASSATSGGPNEQF
>-|TRBV10-3|TRBJ1-1
AISESRTEAF
>-|TRBV5-1|TRBJ2-5
ASSPYSGAAQETQY
>-|TRBV27|TRBJ2-7
ASSLSGLSYEQY
>-|TRBV9|TRBJ1-2
ASSASTGTGGFGYT
>-|TRBV7-9|TRBJ1-4
ASSFGGEKLF
>-|TRBV10-2|TRBJ1-2
ASSAPSASYGYT
>-|TRBV9|TRBJ1-4
ASSAYPGSGREKLF
>-|TRBV5-1|TRBJ2-7
ASSLDRIYSYEQY
>-|TRBV21-1|TRBJ1-1
ASRPGQGITEAF
>-|TRBV5-6|TRBJ1-6
ASSFYQGVSSYNSPLH
>once|TRBV5-5|TRBJ1-1
ASSSGQVVEAF
>-|TRBV7-2|TRBJ1-2
ASSLAVVWRYGYT
>-|TRBV28|TRBJ2-4
ASSLIARRGNIQY
>-|TRBV7-6|TRBJ2-3
ASSLGVRSTDTQY
>-|TRBV4-3|TRBJ2-7
ASAETATGSYEQY
>-|TRBV28|TRBJ1-4
ASSSPTGRYEKLF
>-|TRBV6-5|TRBJ2-2
ASSYSRLPNTGELF
>-|TRBV5-8|TRBJ2-7
ASSSGQEWPYEQY
>-|TRBV19|TRBJ1-5
ASSGAHRGYSNQPQH
>-|TRBV7-2|TRBJ1-3
ASSLELGRGNTIY
>-|TRBV19|TRBJ2-7
ASSLGTGVAYEQY
>-|TRBV6-1|TRBJ1-3
ASSEDGTGGKSGNTIY
>-|TRBV2|TRBJ1-2
ASTYPGMGYGYT
>-|TRBV3-1/TRBV3-2|TRBJ2-7
ASSQLRGGFSYEQY
>few|TRBV4-1|TRBJ1-4
ASSQVTGTEKLF
>-|TRBV27|TRBJ1-2
ASSLSAGLKPYGYT
>-|TRBV19|TRBJ2-2
ASSMRRSGGVTNTGELF